These 20 T cell receptor beta chains originate from one sample sequenced in a study of blood T cell repertoires in COVID-19. Here immunoSEQ multiplex PCR was the method, and the copy in TCRdb shows in-frame clones only, minus some. The sample yields tens of thousands of clones, about nine tenths seen once. Material: peripheral blood. The receptors originated from a woman between 35 and 50 years old with active COVID-19.

The chain recombines TRBV9 with TRBJ1-6; 7 nucleotides align to TRBD1. The junction had 1 base not matched to a gene; V was cut back by 0 bases and J by 4 bases. Per the germline V gene, CDR1 is SGDLS and CDR2 is YYNGEE. The CDR3 runs to 15 residues. CDR3 DNA: TGTGCCAGCAGCGTAGAGGGACAGTATAATTCACCCCTCCACTTT. Translated, it gives CASSVEGQYNSPLHF.

The rearrangement uses TRBV11-2 and TRBJ1-2; possibly TRBD1 for D (6 bases). The CDR3 extends over 14 amino acids. Germline CDR1 is SGHAT and CDR2 is FQNNGV. V was pared by 9 bases and J by 2 bases, with 16 bases between. The CDR3 spells CASSRGARNYGYTF. CDR3 nucleotides: TGTGCCAGTTCCCGGGGGGCACGAAACTATGGCTACACCTTC.

The chain combines TRBV6-2 or TRBV6-3 with TRBJ1-5; 8 bases are a match to TRBD1. Germline loops: CDR1 MNHEY, CDR2 SVGEGT. J lost 1 base, V lost 5 bases, and 7 bases had no gene match. The length of the CDR3 is 16 residues. In nucleotides, the CDR3 is TGTGCCAGCAGTCCCGGACAGGGTAGAAGCAATCAGCCCCAGCATTTT. Translating it yields CASSPGQGRSNQPQHF.

The chain is built from TRBV3-1 (or the pseudogene TRBV3-2) and TRBJ1-2; no clear D gene. The V gene's germline CDR1 is LGHDT and CDR2 YNNKEL (reference sequence). Trimming shortened V by 2 bases and J by 3 bases, and 10 bases separated the two germline ends. There are 14 residues in the CDR3. Here the CDR3 reads CASSQTGSDYGYTF. The CDR3, as DNA: TGTGCCAGCAGCCAAACCGGGAGCGACTATGGCTACACCTTC.

The chain uses TRBV6-5 and TRBJ1-1; 8 nucleotides line up with TRBD1. Losses at the gene ends were 6 bases for V and 4 bases for J; bases not matched to a gene: 4. Per germline, CDR1 MNHEY and CDR2 SVGAGI. There are 13 residues in the CDR3. The CDR3 is CASRTGDRTEAFF. The CDR3 DNA reads TGTGCCAGCAGGACAGGGGATCGCACTGAAGCTTTCTTT.

V and J are TRBV6-5 and TRBJ1-5; the D gene is possibly TRBD1 (5 bases). Per germline, CDR1 MNHEY and CDR2 SVGAGI. V was cut by 8 bases and J by 0 bases, with 8 bases left in between. The CDR3 spans 13 residues. In DNA, the CDR3 is TGTGCCAGCCGGGGGGTTAGCAATCAGCCCCAGCATTTT. Its protein product is CASRGVSNQPQHF.

The V call is TRBV6-6, the J call TRBJ2-1; 9 bases line up with TRBD1. This CDR3 contains 15 residues. V dropped 7 bases and J dropped 1; count of bases not matched to a gene: 5. CDR1 is MNHNY, CDR2 SVGAGI, per germline (reference sequence). The CDR3 DNA reads TGTGCCAGCATCCTGGGACAGGGATCCTACAATGAGCAGTTCTTC. It translates to CASILGQGSYNEQFF.

The chain links TRBV11-2 to TRBJ2-7, with D perhaps matching TRBD1 (5 bases). V gave up 4 bases and J gave up 2 bases, with 24 bases separating them. Germline V gene lookup returns CDR1 SGHAT and CDR2 FQNNGV. The CDR3 is made up of 18 amino acids. CDR3 coding DNA: TGTGCCAGCAGCTCGACTCGACAGTGGCCCGTCTCGGCCTACGAGCAGTACTTC. This codes for CASSSTRQWPVSAYEQYF.

The chain links TRBV14 to TRBJ1-1; weak D call: TRBD1 (5 bases). V was pared by 2 bases and J by 4 bases, with 20 bases between. This CDR3 is 17 amino acids long. In germline, CDR1 is SGHDN, CDR2 FVKESK. CDR3 protein: CASSQRSPGLGVTEAFF. The CDR3 nucleotides are TGTGCCAGCAGCCAACGATCCCCAGGCCTAGGGGTCACTGAAGCTTTCTTT.

The chain combines TRBV4-1 with TRBJ1-4, with a tentative D call TRBD1 (5 bases). This CDR3 spans 18 amino acids. With 0 bases removed from V and 3 bases from J, the gap between germline ends came to 17 bases. Germline V gives CDR1 MGHRA, CDR2 YSYEKL. For the CDR3, the DNA is TGCGCCAGCAGCCAAGATCCCCCACTACAGGATTCTAATGAAAAACTGTTTTTT. Translating gives CASSQDPPLQDSNEKLFF.

The chain links TRBV19 to TRBJ1-1; the D is unclear. Germline CDR1 reads LNHDA; CDR2 reads SQIVND (reference sequence). The length of the CDR3 is 15 residues. V was trimmed by 1 base and J by 1 base, leaving 10 bases between them. CDR3 amino acids: CASSIADIPNTEAFF. The CDR3, as DNA: TGTGCCAGTAGTATAGCCGACATACCGAACACTGAAGCTTTCTTT.

V usage is TRBV7-9 and J usage is TRBJ1-2; no clear D gene. Germline values: CDR1 SEHNR, CDR2 FQNEAQ (reference sequence). Trimming took off 1 base at V and 2 bases at J, with 8 bases between the two ends. The CDR3 length is 14 residues. Written as DNA, the CDR3 is TGTGCCAGCAGCTTAGGGGCAGAAAACTATGGCTACACCTTC. Residues: CASSLGAENYGYTF.

The rearrangement joins TRBV7-9 to TRBJ2-5; 11 bases match TRBD2. The germline gives CDR1 SEHNR, CDR2 FQNEAQ (reference sequence). With V trimmed by 5 bases and J by 5 bases, 7 bases remained unmatched. The CDR3 covers 15 residues. The CDR3 nucleotides read TGTGCCAGCAGCATACGACTAGCGGGGACGGAGACCCAGTACTTC. Amino acids: CASSIRLAGTETQYF.

The rearrangement links TRBV5-4 to TRBJ1-4; 9 bases align to TRBD1. This CDR3 region has 14 residues. Germline CDR1 is SGHNT and CDR2 is YYREEE (reference sequence). The V and J ends lost 4 bases and 12 bases, in that order; junction bases with no gene match: 10. CDR3 sequence (DNA): TGTGCCAGCAGCCCGGACAGGGGCTATTCCCAACTGTTTTTT. It is translated as CASSPDRGYSQLFF. Full variable domain (rest looked up from reference TRBV5-4 and TRBJ1-4): ETGVTQSPTHLIKTRGQQVTLRCSSQSGHNTVSWYQQALGQGPQFIFQYYREEENGRGNFPPRFSGLQFPNYSSELNVNALELDDSALYLCASSPDRGYSQLFFGSGTQLSVL.

The rearrangement joins TRBV7-9 to TRBJ2-7; 10 bases align to TRBD1. Germline CDR1 is SEHNR and CDR2 is FQNEAQ (reference sequence). The junction had 7 bases not matched to a gene; V was cut back by 4 bases and J by 4 bases. The CDR3 is 15 residues long. The CDR3 is CASSSWTGGSYEQYF. DNA for the CDR3: TGTGCCAGCAGCTCCTGGACAGGGGGATCGTACGAGCAGTACTTC.

The genes are TRBV18 and TRBJ2-7; TRBD1 matches at 8 bases. Germline V lookup: CDR1 KGHSH, CDR2 LQKENI. The CDR3 totals 17 residues. With 3 bases clipped from V and 3 bases from J, the junction kept 13 bases outside the gene matches. CDR3 in DNA: TGTGCCAGCTCACCGGACAGGGCCAATACCGTAAACTACGAGCAGTACTTC. Translation gives CASSPDRANTVNYEQYF.

This chain links TRBV5-6 with TRBJ1-3, with unresolved D. Germline V gene sequence: CDR1 SGHDT, CDR2 YYEEEE. The length of the CDR3 is 16 residues. The V and J ends lost 2 bases and 0 bases respectively, with 12 bases between them. CDR3 in DNA: TGTGCCAGCAGCTTAGGCGGCACGAGCTCTGGAAACACCATATATTTT. Residues: CASSLGGTSSGNTIYF.

CDR3 region: CASSYQGVNTEAFF. The CDR3 DNA is TGTGCCAGCAGCTACCAGGGGGTGAACACTGAAGCTTTCTTT. This sequence joins TRBV5-6 and TRBJ1-1; 7 bases map to TRBD1. This CDR3 is built from 14 residues. Germline V gene data show CDR1 as SGHDT and CDR2 as YYEEEE. After removal of 3 bases from V and 0 bases from J, the junction contained 2 bases not matched to a gene.

J is TRBJ2-3 and V is TRBV19; TRBD1 matches at 9 bases. There are 17 residues in the CDR3. Per germline, CDR1 LNHDA and CDR2 SQIVND (reference sequence). The V segment lost 4 bases and the J segment 1 base; nucleotides outside the gene matches: 9. CDR3 nucleotides: TGTGCCAGTAGTAGCTTTGGACAGGGGATCGGCACAGATACGCAGTATTTT. Translated, it gives CASSSFGQGIGTDTQYF.

The chain couples TRBV28 to TRBJ1-1; D remains unclear. V lost 2 bases and J lost 1, with 8 bases in between. The CDR3 spans 14 residues. From germline, CDR1 is MDHEN and CDR2 SYDVKM. CDR3 protein: CASSLGPRNTEAFF. CDR3 bases: TGTGCCAGCAGTTTAGGCCCCCGGAACACTGAAGCTTTCTTT.